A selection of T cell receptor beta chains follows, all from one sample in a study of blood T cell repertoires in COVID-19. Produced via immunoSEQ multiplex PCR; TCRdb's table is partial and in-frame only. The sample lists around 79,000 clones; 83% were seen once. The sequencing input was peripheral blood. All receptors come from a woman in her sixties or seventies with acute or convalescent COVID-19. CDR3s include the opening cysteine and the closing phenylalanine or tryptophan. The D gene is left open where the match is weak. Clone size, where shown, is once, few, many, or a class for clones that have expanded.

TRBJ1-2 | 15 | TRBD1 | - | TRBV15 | TGTGCCACCAGCAGAGGAGGGGGCAGGGAAGACGGCTACACCTTC | CATSRGGGREDGYTF
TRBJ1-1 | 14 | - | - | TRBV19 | TGTGCCAGTAAGCTCAATCAGCGGCTCTTTGAAGCTTTCTTT | CASKLNQRLFEAFF
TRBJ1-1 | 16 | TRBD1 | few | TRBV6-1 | TGTGCCAGCAGTGATCAGGGGGCCGTATTTTACACTGAAGCTTTCTTT | CASSDQGAVFYTEAFF
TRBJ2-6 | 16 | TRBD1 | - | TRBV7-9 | TGTGCCAGCAGTCGCGACAGGGACCCTGGGGCCAACGTCCTGACTTTC | CASSRDRDPGANVLTF
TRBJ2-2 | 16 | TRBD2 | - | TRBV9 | TGTGCCAGCAGCGTTACTAGCGGGGGGGACACCGGGGAGCTGTTTTTT | CASSVTSGGDTGELFF
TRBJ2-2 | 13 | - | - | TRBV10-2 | TGCGCCAGCAGTGAGTCGAGCGCCGGGGAGCTGTTTTTT | CASSESSAGELFF
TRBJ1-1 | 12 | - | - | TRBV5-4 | TGTGCCAGCAGCTTGGACGGTCAGGGAGCTTTCTTT | CASSLDGQGAFF
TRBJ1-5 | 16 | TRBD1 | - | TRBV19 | TGTGCCAGTAGTCAAAAGACAGGGCGGGCCGGCCAGCCCCAGCATTTT | CASSQKTGRAGQPQHF
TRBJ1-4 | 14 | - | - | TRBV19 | TGTGCCAGTAGGAGGGATAGTTTTAATGAAAAACTGTTTTTT | CASRRDSFNEKLFF
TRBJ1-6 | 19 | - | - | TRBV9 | TGTGCCAGCAGCGTAGAAGGAGGGGGGGGCGCGGTGAAGGGATCACCCCTCCACTTT | CASSVEGGGGAVKGSPLHF
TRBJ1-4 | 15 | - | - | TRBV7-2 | TGTGCCAGCAGCCCAGACAGCACAACTAATGAAAAACTGTTTTTT | CASSPDSTTNEKLFF
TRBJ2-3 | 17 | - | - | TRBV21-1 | TGTGCCAGCAGCAACCGACTAGCGGGGGCACATACAGATACGCAGTATTTT | CASSNRLAGAHTDTQYF
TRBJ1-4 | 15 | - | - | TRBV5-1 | TGCGCCAGCAGCTCCGTAGGGCGAGCGGGGGAAAAACTGTTTTTT | CASSSVGRAGEKLFF
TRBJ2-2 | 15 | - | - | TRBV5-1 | TGCGCCAGCAGCTTGGGAGGGCCCGGGACCGGGGAGCTGTTTTTT | CASSLGGPGTGELFF
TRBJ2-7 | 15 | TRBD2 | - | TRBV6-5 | TGTGCCACCCAGGCGAGCGGGGGAAGCTCCTACGAGCAGTACTTC | CATQASGGSSYEQYF
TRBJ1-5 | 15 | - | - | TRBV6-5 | TGTGCCAGCAGTTACCGCCAGGGGATGGGACAGCCCCAGCATTTT | CASSYRQGMGQPQHF
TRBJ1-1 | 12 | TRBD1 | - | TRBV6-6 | TGTGCCAGCAGTACCAGGGGGCTGGAAGCTTTCTTT | CASSTRGLEAFF
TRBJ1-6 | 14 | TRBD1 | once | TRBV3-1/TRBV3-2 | TGTGCCAAGAACCGGGACAGGGCGGATTCACCCCTCCACTTT | CAKNRDRADSPLHF
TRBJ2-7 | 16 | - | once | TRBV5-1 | TGCGCCAGCAGGACGCGTCAACAGAGATCCTCCTACGAGCAGTACTTC | CASRTRQQRSSYEQYF
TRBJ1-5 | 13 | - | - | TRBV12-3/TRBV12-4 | TGTGCCAGCAGTTCAGGGGCGATTCAGCCCCAGCATTTT | CASSSGAIQPQHF
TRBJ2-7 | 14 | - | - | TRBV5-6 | TGTGCCAGCAGCTTCCGCGGGGCCCCCTCCGAGCAGTACTTC | CASSFRGAPSEQYF
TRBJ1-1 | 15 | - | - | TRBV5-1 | TGCGCCAGCAGCTCTGAAGGGAGGGTGAACACTGAAGCTTTCTTT | CASSSEGRVNTEAFF
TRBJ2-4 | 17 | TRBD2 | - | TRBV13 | TGTGCCAGCAGCTTGGGGACTAGCGGGGGGGCCGGAAACATTCAGTACTTC | CASSLGTSGGAGNIQYF
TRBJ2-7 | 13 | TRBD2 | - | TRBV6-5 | TGTGCCAGCAGCAGGGAGGGGACCTACGAGCAGTACTTC | CASSREGTYEQYF
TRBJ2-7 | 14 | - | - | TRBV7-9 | TGTGCCAGCAGCCGCGGACGGGAAACCTACGAGCAGTACTTC | CASSRGRETYEQYF
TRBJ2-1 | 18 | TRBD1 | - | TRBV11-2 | TGTGCCAGCAGCTTTGGGACAGGCCGCATCAGCTCCTACAATGAGCAGTTCTTC | CASSFGTGRISSYNEQFF
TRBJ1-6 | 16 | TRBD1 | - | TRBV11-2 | TGTGCCAGCAGCTTAGGGTTCAGGGGGCACGGTTCACCCCTCCACTTT | CASSLGFRGHGSPLHF
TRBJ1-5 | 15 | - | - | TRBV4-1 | TGCGCCAGCAGCCAAGAATCAGGGATGGGACAGCCCCAGCATTTT | CASSQESGMGQPQHF
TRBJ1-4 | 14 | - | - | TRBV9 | TGTGCCAGCAGCGTAGACGTGGGGCGCGAAAAACTGTTTTTT | CASSVDVGREKLFF
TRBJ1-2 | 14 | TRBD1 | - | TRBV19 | TGTGCCAGTAGTACCGGACAGGTGCGCTATGGCTACACCTTC | CASSTGQVRYGYTF
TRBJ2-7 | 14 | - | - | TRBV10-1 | TGCGCCAGCAGTCGGACAGTGAGCTCCTACGAGCAGTACTTC | CASSRTVSSYEQYF
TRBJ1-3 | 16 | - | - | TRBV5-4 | TGTGCCAGCAGCGTTGGAGGGTTTATCTCTGGAAACACCATATATTTT | CASSVGGFISGNTIYF
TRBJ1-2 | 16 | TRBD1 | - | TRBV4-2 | TGTGCCAGCAGCCAAGGGGAGGGACAGGGGGCTGGGAGCTACACCTTC | CASSQGEGQGAGSYTF
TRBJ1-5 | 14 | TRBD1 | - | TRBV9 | TGTGCCAGCAGCGGGACAGGACTCAATCAGCCCCAGCATTTT | CASSGTGLNQPQHF
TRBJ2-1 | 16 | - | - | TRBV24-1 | TGTGCCACCAGTGATTTTGGAGGCCCCTCCTACAATGAGCAGTTCTTC | CATSDFGGPSYNEQFF
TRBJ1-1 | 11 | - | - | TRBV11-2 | TGTGCCAGCAGCTTACAGGTTGAAGCTTTCTTT | CASSLQVEAFF
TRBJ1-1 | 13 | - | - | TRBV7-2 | TGTGCCAGCAGCTTGGAGCGGGAGACTGAAGCTTTCTTT | CASSLERETEAFF
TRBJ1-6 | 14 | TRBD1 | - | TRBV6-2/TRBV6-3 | TGTGCCAGCAGTACCGGACAGGCAGATTCACCCCTCCACTTT | CASSTGQADSPLHF
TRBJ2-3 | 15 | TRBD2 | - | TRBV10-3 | TGTGCCATCAGTGACCAGCGGGGGGGACTGCATACGCAGTATTTT | CAISDQRGGLHTQYF
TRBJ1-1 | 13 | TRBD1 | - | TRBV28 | TGTGCCAGCGAAGGGACAGGGGACACTGAAGCTTTCTTT | CASEGTGDTEAFF